A single sample is the source of the 25 T cell receptor beta chains below, sequenced in a study of blood T cells in healthy people across ages. Through a sample-barcoded 5' primer and a J-beta primer mix, a second PCR was run for 7 to 11 cycles. TCRdb re-derived calls from the 5' RACE reads in MiXCR, one entry per CDR3 protein. The sample has roughly 800,000 distinct CDR3 sequences, 55% to 70% seen once. Material for sequencing was blood. The receptors derive from a man in his thirties or forties in good health.

This clonotype was found a few times. J is TRBJ2-6 and V is TRBV12-3 or TRBV12-4, with 8 bases aligning to TRBD1. Germline trimming cut 6 bases from V and 0 bases from J; bases unmatched to any gene: 16. This CDR3 is built from 20 residues. The DNA of the CDR3 is TGTGCCAGCAGGCCGAAACAAGGACAGGGAGAAGGCTCTGGGGCCAACGTCCTGACTTTC. Encoded protein: CASRPKQGQGEGSGANVLTF.

The chain combines TRBV9 with TRBJ1-1; D call uncertain. Trimming cost V 3 bases and J 10 bases, with 7 bases left between them. Germline loops: CDR1 SGDLS, CDR2 YYNGEE. The CDR3 extends over 10 amino acids. CDR3 amino acids: CASSEWTAFF. Written as DNA, the CDR3 is TGTGCCAGCAGCGAGTGGACAGCTTTCTTT.

The J gene is TRBJ2-1, the V gene TRBV7-9; 10 positions match TRBD1. There are 18 residues in the CDR3. The germline gives CDR1 SEHNR, CDR2 FQNEAQ (reference sequence). V shed 5 bases and J 3 bases; nucleotides not matched to a gene: 13. As DNA, the CDR3 is TGTGCCAGCAGCGTATCCCAACGACAGGGGGCAGTCTACAATGAGCAGTTCTTC. Residues: CASSVSQRQGAVYNEQFF.

V and J are TRBV5-1 and TRBJ2-4; 9 bases map to TRBD1. This CDR3 spans 16 amino acids. The germline gives CDR1 SGHRS, CDR2 YFSETQ. V lost 0 bases to trimming and J lost 2 bases; unmatched junction nucleotides: 3. The CDR3 coding sequence is TGCGCCAGCAGCTTGGGACAGGGGGGGACCAAAAACATTCAGTACTTC. Translation gives CASSLGQGGTKNIQYF.

This chain joins TRBV6-1 and TRBJ2-1; D is perhaps TRBD1 (8 bases). The CDR3 totals 15 residues. Germline V gene sequence: CDR1 MNHNS, CDR2 SASEGT. V shed 1 base and J shed 7 bases, with 14 bases lying between them. CDR3 coding DNA: TGTGCCAGCAGTGAAGACAGGGGGGGATGGAATGAGCAGTTCTTC. This sequence encodes CASSEDRGGWNEQFF.

This clonotype appeared a single time. The chain recombines TRBV9 with TRBJ1-1, with TRBD1 as a possible D gene (5 bases). The germline CDR1 and CDR2 sequences are SGDLS and YYNGEE. The V and J ends lost 0 bases and 10 bases respectively, with 13 bases between them. The length of the CDR3 is 13 residues. The DNA of the CDR3 is TGTGCCAGCAGCGTAGTGTCAGGGCGGACAGCTTTCTTT. It yields the protein CASSVVSGRTAFF.

By share of the sample, this clonotype is medium-sized. V is TRBV20-1 and J is TRBJ2-7; D may be TRBD1 or TRBD2 (7 bases each). The CDR3 extends over 16 amino acids. Germline V gene sequence: CDR1 DFQATT, CDR2 SNEGSKA (reference sequence). Trimming cost V 0 bases and J 3 bases, with 18 bases left between them. CDR3 sequence reads: CSARDGDREGFYEQYF. The CDR3 DNA sequence: TGCAGTGCTAGAGATGGAGACAGGGAGGGTTTCTACGAGCAGTACTTC.

At least ten counts were recorded for this clonotype. Here the CDR3 DNA reads TGTGCCAGCAGCTTAGGACTCAACACAGATACGCAGTATTTT. Amino acids: CASSLGLNTDTQYF. The chain uses TRBV7-2 and TRBJ2-3, with unresolved D. The CDR3 is 14 residues long. Germline CDR1 is SGHTA and CDR2 is FQGNSA. V lost 1 base and J lost 2, with 7 bases in between.

The genes are TRBV7-9 and TRBJ1-2, with D tentatively TRBD1 (5 bases). CDR3 length equals 13 residues. Germline-derived CDR1 and CDR2 are SEHNR and FQNEAQ (reference sequence). V gave up 3 bases and J gave up 8 bases, with 13 bases separating them. CDR3 in DNA: TGTGCCAGCAGCTTCAGGGACTTTCAAGGCTACACCTTC. This gives the protein CASSFRDFQGYTF. The whole variable domain, filled in from reference TRBV7-9 and TRBJ1-2, reads DTGVSQNPRHKITKRGQNVTFRCDPISEHNRLYWYRQTLGQGPEFLTYFQNEAQLEKSRLLSDRFSAERPKGSFSTLEIQRTEQGDSAMYLCASSFRDFQGYTFGSGTRLTVV.

V usage is TRBV5-1 and J usage is TRBJ2-4, with D perhaps assigned TRBD1 or TRBD2 (5 bases each). The V gene's germline CDR1 is SGHRS and CDR2 YFSETQ. This CDR3 region has 13 residues. Trimming cost V 4 bases and J 7 bases, with 12 bases left between them. CDR3 amino acids: CASSPDWGNIQYF. The CDR3 DNA reads as TGCGCCAGCAGCCCCGATTGGGGGAACATTCAGTACTTC.

This chain uses TRBV11-3 with TRBJ2-1; no definite D call. Trimming took 3 bases from V and 6 from J, leaving 6 bases between them. Germline-derived CDR1 and CDR2 are SGHNT and YENEEA. The CDR3 runs to 12 residues. CDR3 amino acids: CASSFQSNEQFF. The CDR3 DNA reads TGTGCCAGCAGCTTTCAGAGCAATGAGCAGTTCTTC.

V and J are TRBV4-3 and TRBJ2-7; TRBD1 matches at 9 bases. Germline V gene sequence: CDR1 LGHNA, CDR2 YSLEER. J lost 7 bases, V lost 1 base, and 5 bases had no gene match. The CDR3 loop spans 14 amino acids. The DNA of the CDR3 is TGCGCCAGCAGCCAAGCACAGGGGGCGCGAGAGCAGTACTTC. The encoded protein is CASSQAQGAREQYF.

The gene calls are TRBV15 and TRBJ2-4; tentative D call: TRBD1 (6 bases). The J call may be in error: the DNA end matches TRBJ2-7 better. The CDR3 has 18 amino acids. Germline V gives CDR1 LNHNV, CDR2 YYDKDF (reference sequence). CDR3 DNA sequence: TGTGCCACCAGCAGAGATCAGGCGACAGGCAGACTTTACTACGAGCAGTACTTC. Encoded protein: CATSRDQATGRLYYEQYF.

The chain has TRBV20-1 and TRBJ2-7, with D unresolved. Trimming stripped 3 bases from V and 4 bases from J, with 16 bases between. The germline V gene has CDR1 DFQATT and CDR2 SNEGSKA (reference sequence). The CDR3 is made up of 14 amino acids. CDR3 nucleotides: TGCAGTGCTAGCCCAAAACCCATCCCTTACGAGCAGTACTTC. Translation: CSASPKPIPYEQYF.

The chain carries TRBV6-2 or TRBV6-3 and TRBJ1-5, with no clear D. This CDR3 has 14 residues. CDR1 MNHEY and CDR2 SVGEGT come from the germline V gene. V lost 1 base and J lost 4, with 8 bases in between. CDR3: CASSYFGGNQPQHF. The CDR3 region has the DNA TGTGCCAGCAGTTACTTTGGAGGGAATCAGCCCCAGCATTTT.

This clonotype showed up just a few times. The V call is TRBV7-2, the J call TRBJ1-2; a possible D gene is TRBD1 (6 bases). Germline V CDR1 and CDR2: SGHTA, FQGNSA. Trimming removed 5 bases from V and 6 bases from J, with 13 bases in between. The CDR3 sequence is 13 residues long. The CDR3, as DNA: TGTGCCAGCAGCGTAGGGGGAGAAAATGGCTACACCTTC. Translating gives CASSVGGENGYTF.

The chain joins TRBV6-1 to TRBJ1-2; TRBD1 is a possible D gene (6 bases). The CDR3 length is 21 residues. Between the trimmed V and J ends, which lost 8 bases and 4 bases, there was a span of 38 bases. Germline CDR1 is MNHNS and CDR2 is SASEGT. CDR3 sequence: CASWSRFDLRPRTDLAYGYTF. DNA of the CDR3: TGTGCCAGCTGGAGTAGGTTCGACTTGCGGCCCCGGACAGACCTAGCCTATGGCTACACCTTC.

The chain is built from TRBV5-1 and TRBJ2-1; D is possibly TRBD2 (5 bases). The germline V gene has CDR1 SGHRS and CDR2 YFSETQ. Trimming removed 5 bases from V and 9 bases from J, with 9 bases in between. CDR3 length equals 11 residues. The CDR3 sequence is CASRGAGEQFF. CDR3 nucleotide sequence: TGCGCCAGCAGAGGTGCGGGTGAGCAGTTCTTC.

J is TRBJ2-1 and V is TRBV3-1, with no clear D. Germline values: CDR1 LGHDT, CDR2 YNNKEL (reference sequence). Trimming shortened V by 0 bases and J by 9 bases, and 12 bases separated the two germline ends. This CDR3 is 14 amino acids long. This CDR3 is CASSQDVSSTEQFF. DNA for the CDR3: TGTGCCAGCAGCCAAGATGTCTCCAGTACTGAGCAGTTCTTC.

The rearrangement joins TRBV28 to TRBJ2-1; D unresolved. Trimming removed 3 bases at V and 7 bases at J, with 7 bases between. The CDR3 covers 12 residues. Germline loops: CDR1 MDHEN, CDR2 SYDVKM. CDR3 nucleotide sequence: TGTGCCAGCAGTTTTGTACTGAATGAGCAGTTCTTC. Protein: CASSFVLNEQFF.

This sequence joins TRBV12-3 or TRBV12-4 and TRBJ2-7, with unresolved D. There are 14 residues in the CDR3. The V end lost 5 bases, the J end lost 2 bases, and 13 bases lay between the germline ends. The DNA for the CDR3 is TGTGCCAGCAGTGCCCTCCCGTCTACCTACGAGCAGTACTTC. It is translated as CASSALPSTYEQYF.

The chain couples TRBV7-9 to TRBJ2-5; D not certain. Trimming left V 4 bases short and J 11 bases short, with 14 bases between. This CDR3 has 12 residues. Germline assignment: CDR1 SEHNR and CDR2 FQNEAQ (reference sequence). This CDR3 reads CASSSPRSEQYF. For the CDR3, the DNA is TGTGCCAGCAGCTCCCCGCGCAGTGAGCAGTACTTC.

The rearrangement links TRBV7-6 to TRBJ2-5; possibly TRBD2 for D (7 bases). The V end lost 5 bases, the J end lost 13 bases, and 17 bases lay between the germline ends. In germline, CDR1 is SGHVS, CDR2 FNYEAQ. This CDR3 has 12 residues. The chain's CDR3 is CASSAWGGGWYF. As DNA, the CDR3 is TGTGCCAGCAGCGCCTGGGGGGGCGGTTGGTACTTC.

V and J are TRBV6-2 or TRBV6-3 and TRBJ2-6; D could derive from TRBD1 or TRBD2 (6 bases each). The germline CDR1 and CDR2 sequences are MNHEY and SVGEGT. There are 19 residues in the CDR3. The V gene lost 4 bases and the J gene lost 0 bases, with 19 bases spanning the gap. CDR3 coding DNA: TGTGCCAGCAGTTCACCCTTGGGCGGGACAAACTCTGGGGCCAACGTCCTGACTTTC. The encoded protein is CASSSPLGGTNSGANVLTF.

This clonotype has just a few counts. This sequence joins TRBV29-1 and TRBJ2-5; no firm D call. Germline V CDR1 and CDR2: SQVTM, ANQGSEA. Trimming removed 0 bases from V and 10 bases from J, with 9 bases in between. The CDR3 totals 11 residues. The CDR3 region is CSVEDGRGQYF. The CDR3, as DNA: TGCAGCGTTGAAGATGGCCGCGGCCAGTACTTC.